Each of the 26 T cell receptor beta chains below was sequenced from the same sample in a study of blood T cell repertoires in COVID-19 (TCRdb year 2020). Libraries came from the immunoSEQ multiplex PCR assay. The clones in this table, taken by TCRdb from immuneACCESS, are in-frame only. Not every clone is retained; where verified, under half of the shortfall comes from an unresolved V gene, and the cause of the rest is unknown. The sample yields under 200,000 clones; 79% were counted once. The ten largest clones represent over 15% of the sample. The sequenced sample was PBMCs or T cells enriched from blood (not recorded which). The receptors come from an older woman in a cohort exposed to, infected with or recovered from COVID-19 (not recorded which).

This chain links TRBV19 with TRBJ2-7, with a possible D match to TRBD1 (6 bases). The CDR3 totals 14 residues. The ends were cut back, 3 bases at V and 2 bases at J, with 11 bases in the middle. Germline CDR1 LNHDA, CDR2 SQIVND (reference sequence). The CDR3 loop is CASSIQGLAYEQYF. The CDR3 DNA is TGTGCCAGTAGTATTCAGGGGCTAGCCTACGAGCAGTACTTC. Supplemented by reference TRBV19 and TRBJ2-7, the full variable domain reads DGGITQSPKYLFRKEGQNVTLSCEQNLNHDAMYWYRQDPGQGLRLIYYSQIVNDFQKGDIAEGYSVSREKKESFPLTVTSAQKNPTAFYLCASSIQGLAYEQYFGPGTRLTVT.

The J gene is TRBJ2-1, the V gene TRBV11-2, with D tentatively TRBD2 (5 bases). The CDR3 runs 15 residues. Germline loops: CDR1 SGHAT, CDR2 FQNNGV. Between the trimmed V and J ends, which lost 2 bases and 1 base, there was a span of 9 bases. In nucleotides, the CDR3 is TGTGCCAGCAGCTTAACAGAGGGTTCCTACAATGAGCAGTTCTTC. It yields the protein CASSLTEGSYNEQFF.

This chain links TRBV27 with TRBJ1-2; TRBD1 matches 8 bases. Germline V gene lookup returns CDR1 MNHEY and CDR2 SMNVEV (reference sequence). V lost 8 bases, J lost 4 bases, and 9 bases stayed unmatched. The CDR3 has 14 residues. The CDR3 sequence: CASGYRGKLYGYTF. In DNA form, the CDR3 reads TGTGCCAGCGGCTACAGGGGGAAACTCTATGGCTACACCTTC.

This chain joins TRBV7-2 and TRBJ1-2; D may be TRBD1 (5 bases). The germline CDR1 and CDR2 sequences are SGHTA and FQGNSA. CDR3 length: 13 residues. The V end lost 5 bases, the J end lost 4 bases, and 11 bases lay between the germline ends. CDR3: CASSPGRGYGYTF. The CDR3 bases are TGTGCCAGCAGCCCCGGGAGGGGCTATGGCTACACCTTC. Full variable domain (rest looked up from reference TRBV7-2 and TRBJ1-2): GAGVSQSPSNKVTEKGKDVELRCDPISGHTALYWYRQSLGQGLEFLIYFQGNSAPDKSGLPSDRFSAERTGGSVSTLTIQRTQQEDSAVYLCASSPGRGYGYTFGSGTRLTVV.

This clone showed up just a few times. The chain combines TRBV6-5 with TRBJ2-7; 7 bases map to TRBD1. Germline V CDR1 and CDR2: MNHEY, SVGAGI. This CDR3 is 15 amino acids long. Germline trimming cut 6 bases from V and 3 bases from J; bases unmatched to any gene: 11. The CDR3 coding sequence is TGTGCCAGCAGGGCTTACTCGGGACAGTACTACGAGCAGTACTTC. It yields the protein CASRAYSGQYYEQYF.

This chain joins TRBV2 and TRBJ2-3; perhaps TRBD2 as D (7 bases). The ends were cut back, 3 bases at V and 0 bases at J, with 16 bases in the middle. This CDR3 region has 17 residues. Germline V gene sequence: CDR1 SNHLY, CDR2 FYNNEI. The CDR3 DNA reads as TGTGCCAGCAGTGAGCCCCTAGGGGGGGGGAGCACAGATACGCAGTATTTT. Translated: CASSEPLGGGSTDTQYF.

The chain uses TRBV10-3 and TRBJ1-1; tentative D call: TRBD1 (5 bases). Germline CDR1 ENHRY, CDR2 SYGVKD. V was trimmed by 8 bases and J by 1 base, leaving 14 bases between them. The CDR3 spans 14 residues. DNA of the CDR3: TGTGCCATCCGACAGTCCCTCCAGAACACTGAAGCTTTCTTT. Translation gives CAIRQSLQNTEAFF.

This clone has just a few counts. The chain joins TRBV5-1 to TRBJ1-2; a possible D gene is TRBD1 (5 bases). Germline V lookup: CDR1 SGHRS, CDR2 YFSETQ. Between the trimmed V and J ends, which lost 0 bases and 1 base, there was a span of 7 bases. CDR3 length equals 14 residues. CDR3 coding DNA: TGCGCCAGCAGCTTGGAAGGGGTTAACTATGGCTACACCTTC. Translating it yields CASSLEGVNYGYTF.

V gene TRBV4-2 combines with J gene TRBJ2-1; possibly TRBD2 for D (6 bases). Germline assignment: CDR1 LGHNA and CDR2 YNFKEQ. The CDR3 spans 16 residues. V was clipped by 1 base and J by 4 bases, with 14 bases between them. The CDR3 region has the DNA TGTGCCAGCAGCCAAGCTGGCGGGAATACATACAATGAGCAGTTCTTC. It encodes CASSQAGGNTYNEQFF.

The V and J genes are TRBV2 and TRBJ2-1; the match to TRBD1 covers 8 bases. CDR3 length equals 17 residues. Trimming cost V 2 bases and J 4 bases; bases outside gene matches: 10. The germline CDR1 and CDR2 sequences are SNHLY and FYNNEI. In nucleotides, the CDR3 is TGTGCCAGCAGTGAATCCGGCAGGGGGCGGGCTTACAATGAGCAGTTCTTC. Its protein is CASSESGRGRAYNEQFF.

This clone was counted between two and nine times. The chain carries TRBV12-3 or TRBV12-4 and TRBJ1-1, with D unresolved. Trimming removed 3 bases from V and 2 bases from J, with 7 bases in between. This CDR3 region has 13 residues. The CDR3 loop is CASSFRYNTEAFF. CDR3 in DNA: TGTGCCAGCAGTTTCAGGTATAACACTGAAGCTTTCTTT.

The chain employs TRBV2 and TRBJ1-2; 9 bases match TRBD1. There are 15 residues in the CDR3. J was trimmed by 6 bases and V by 2 bases; bases with no gene match: 7. The germline gives CDR1 SNHLY, CDR2 FYNNEI. The CDR3 DNA reads as TGTGCCAGCAGTGAACCCGGACAGGGGTTGGATGGCTACACCTTC. It encodes CASSEPGQGLDGYTF.

This sequence joins TRBV5-1 and TRBJ1-2; D gene ambiguous. The CDR3 contains 14 residues. Trimming pared 6 bases from V and 2 bases from J, leaving 14 bases between. Germline V gene data show CDR1 as SGHRS and CDR2 as YFSETQ. CDR3 region: CASTHTSGNYGYTF. CDR3 bases: TGCGCCAGCACCCACACCTCAGGCAACTATGGCTACACCTTC.

In regard to this clone: This same CDR3 is encoded by further DNA sequences in the sample. This chain joins TRBV7-3 and TRBJ2-1, with 11 bases that match TRBD2. The CDR3 has 15 residues. The germline V gene encodes CDR1 SGHTA and CDR2 FQGTGA. J was trimmed by 4 bases and V by 5 bases; bases with no gene match: 4. The CDR3 DNA sequence: TGTGCCAGCAGCCTGGGACTAGCGGCGTACAATGAGCAGTTCTTC. Translating gives CASSLGLAAYNEQFF.

The chain couples TRBV5-6 to TRBJ2-7, with 8 bases matching TRBD1. The CDR3 consists of 14 residues. Looked up from germline, CDR1 is SGHDT and CDR2 is YYEEEE. V was clipped by 1 base and J by 5 bases; unmatched bases: 5. CDR3 sequence: CASSLLGTGNEQYF. The CDR3 DNA reads as TGTGCCAGCAGCTTGTTGGGGACAGGTAACGAGCAGTACTTC. Complete variable domain (other parts from reference TRBV5-6 and TRBJ2-7): DAGVTQSPTHLIKTRGQQVTLRCSPKSGHDTVSWYQQALGQGPQFIFQYYEEEERQRGNFPDRFSGHQFPNYSSELNVNALLLGDSALYLCASSLLGTGNEQYFGPGTRLTVT.

The chain combines TRBV7-9 with TRBJ1-5; no clear D gene. The CDR3 totals 14 residues. Germline V CDR1 and CDR2: SEHNR, FQNEAQ (reference sequence). Deletions cut 1 base from V and 2 bases from J, with 6 bases between. DNA of the CDR3: TGTGCCAGCAGCTTAGGGGCAGGCAATCAGCCCCAGCATTTT. Amino acids: CASSLGAGNQPQHF. The whole variable domain, filled in from reference TRBV7-9 and TRBJ1-5, reads DTGVSQNPRHKITKRGQNVTFRCDPISEHNRLYWYRQTLGQGPEFLTYFQNEAQLEKSRLLSDRFSAERPKGSFSTLEIQRTEQGDSAMYLCASSLGAGNQPQHFGDGTRLSIL.

This clone was counted only a few times. The V and J genes are TRBV5-6 and TRBJ1-2; D may be TRBD1 (5 bases). Trimming left V 4 bases short and J 4 bases short, with 11 bases between. There are 13 residues in the CDR3. Germline values: CDR1 SGHDT, CDR2 YYEEEE. Written as DNA, the CDR3 is TGTGCCAGCAGCCTACAGGAGTTCTATGGCTACACCTTC. Its translation: CASSLQEFYGYTF.

The CDR3 DNA follows: TGTGCCAGCAGTGAATTGGGCGGGGGCTCCTACGAGCAGTACTTC. As protein: CASSELGGGSYEQYF. This sequence joins TRBV25-1 and TRBJ2-7; 7 bases are shared with TRBD2. V shed 1 base, J shed 0 bases, and the junction held 3 bases outside the gene matches. Germline V gene sequence: CDR1 MGHDK, CDR2 SYGVNS. The CDR3 totals 15 residues.

The chain links TRBV28 to TRBJ2-7, with a tentative D call TRBD1 (6 bases). This CDR3 comprises 12 residues. CDR1 and CDR2 from the germline V gene are MDHEN and SYDVKM. Between the trimmed V and J ends, which lost 7 bases and 7 bases, there was a span of 14 bases. The CDR3 sequence is CASTSSQGEQYF. CDR3 sequence (DNA): TGTGCCAGCACTAGCTCCCAGGGGGAGCAGTACTTC.

This clone was observed a few times. Additional DNA sequences in this sample encode the identical CDR3. This chain joins TRBV11-2 and TRBJ2-2, with a weak D call TRBD2 (5 bases). Germline CDR1 and CDR2: SGHAT and FQNNGV. The germline V and J ends were trimmed by 0 bases and 4 bases, with 6 bases remaining between them. This CDR3 has 14 amino acids. The CDR3 reads CASSLDRGTGELFF. The DNA of the CDR3 is TGTGCCAGCAGCTTAGATCGGGGCACCGGGGAGCTGTTTTTT.

DNA of the CDR3: TGTGCTAGTGGCCCAGGGTTCCGCTATGGCTACACCTTC. It is translated as CASGPGFRYGYTF. The chain employs TRBV12-5 and TRBJ1-2; a weak D match, TRBD1 (5 bases). Germline CDR1 is LGHNT and CDR2 is FRNRAP. This CDR3 is 13 amino acids long. V shed 6 bases and J shed 4 bases, with 12 bases lying between them.

The chain joins TRBV18 to TRBJ1-3; weak D call: TRBD1 (6 bases). Trimming pared 2 bases from V and 6 bases from J, leaving 14 bases between. This CDR3 spans 15 amino acids. Looked up from germline, CDR1 is KGHSH and CDR2 is LQKENI. CDR3: CASSPSQGSLNTIYF. The DNA of the CDR3 is TGTGCCAGCTCACCAAGTCAGGGGAGTTTAAACACCATATATTTT.

V gene TRBV9 combines with J gene TRBJ2-1, with 9 positions matching TRBD1. This CDR3 region has 18 residues. V lost 4 bases to trimming and J lost 4 bases; unmatched junction nucleotides: 15. Germline V CDR1 and CDR2: SGDLS, YYNGEE. CDR3 region: CASSLRTGAFSGYNEQFF. CDR3 DNA sequence: TGTGCCAGCAGCCTTAGGACAGGGGCCTTCTCGGGTTACAATGAGCAGTTCTTC.

This clone was found a few times. The gene calls are TRBV19 and TRBJ1-4, with no clear D. Germline CDR1 reads LNHDA; CDR2 reads SQIVND (reference sequence). The CDR3 runs 12 residues. Trimming took off 5 bases at V and 8 bases at J, with 9 bases between the two ends. The CDR3 spells CASSRTGEKLFF. In nucleotides, the CDR3 is TGTGCCAGTAGTCGGACTGGGGAAAAACTGTTTTTT.

This sequence joins TRBV5-1 and TRBJ1-2; a possible D gene is TRBD1 (5 bases). The CDR3 extends over 15 amino acids. The germline V and J ends were trimmed by 6 bases and 0 bases, with 15 bases remaining between them. Germline CDR1 is SGHRS and CDR2 is YFSETQ. The CDR3 is CASNQGKGANYGYTF. CDR3 coding DNA: TGCGCCAGCAACCAGGGTAAAGGGGCTAACTATGGCTACACCTTC.

V usage is TRBV21-1 and J usage is TRBJ2-7; the tabulated D call, TRBD2, remains unverified against the DNA. TRBV21-1 is tagged as a pseudogene. CDR3 length: 16 amino acids. DNA for the CDR3: TGTGCCAGCAAGTTAAGTCGGAGTACTAGGTCCTACGAGCAGTACTTC. Translating it yields CASKLSRSTRSYEQYF.